Presented here are 18 T cell receptor beta chains from one specimen sequenced in a study of T-cell memory formation after mild COVID-19 (dated by TCRdb to about 2021). To prepare the library, 5' RACE was applied. Sequenced using an Illumina NovaSeq 6000. Using fastp at Q25 and MiXCR, TCRdb reprocessed the public reads and kept productive beta chains. Each entry is one CDR3 protein sequence, shown with its most common DNA and genes. Present in this sample are around 250,000 distinct CDR3 sequences, 8% to 10% of which were seen just once. The ten biggest clones cover under 25% of the sample. Sequenced material: PBMCs or a T cell subset sorted from them (not recorded which). These receptors were collected from a man between 18 and 29 years old who had mild COVID-19 (a few samples of this study predate the infection). The sample titles of this study are shuffled in the database, so cell type and time point are left out; the donor was told from shared clones.

This clonotype has just one count. A single base separates this from a much larger clone, so it may be a read error. The genes are TRBV12-3 or TRBV12-4 and TRBJ2-3, with D perhaps matching TRBD2 (5 bases). V lost 6 bases, J lost 4 bases, and 17 bases lay in between. The CDR3 is 15 residues long. The DNA of the CDR3 is TGTGCCAGCAGCCGGGGTGGGAGCGGAGCAGATACGCAGTATTTT. The encoded protein is CASSRGGSGADTQYF.

Only a few counts were recorded for this clonotype. This sequence joins TRBV27 and TRBJ2-1, with a possible D match to TRBD2 (6 bases). The CDR3 spans 13 residues. Trimming stripped 2 bases from V and 9 bases from J, with 11 bases between. Looked up from germline, CDR1 is MNHEY and CDR2 is SMNVEV (reference sequence). The CDR3 DNA sequence: TGTGCCAGCAGTTTAGGAGGGGCGGGTGAGCAGTTCTTC. Its protein is CASSLGGAGEQFF.

This clonotype was seen a handful of times. Written as DNA, the CDR3 is TGTGCCACCAGTGATTCCGCAATGTTCGGGACAGGGCGGGCCGGGGAGCTGTTTTTT. It is translated as CATSDSAMFGTGRAGELFF. V and J are TRBV24-1 and TRBJ2-2, with 9 bases that match TRBD1. Trimming at V came to 2 bases and at J to 6 bases, leaving 15 bases not matched to a gene. Germline CDR1 KGHDR, CDR2 SFDVKD. The CDR3 covers 19 residues.

This clonotype was counted between two and nine times. The chain is built from TRBV28 and TRBJ1-2, with D maybe TRBD1 (6 bases). Germline CDR1 MDHEN, CDR2 SYDVKM. The V end lost 5 bases, the J end lost 4 bases, and 20 bases lay between the germline ends. The CDR3 totals 16 residues. CDR3 nucleotide sequence: TGTGCCAGCAGTCTGGAGCAGGGGCCGGACCCCTATGGCTACACCTTC. Its translation is CASSLEQGPDPYGYTF.

V and J are TRBV4-3 and TRBJ1-6; maybe TRBD1 (5 bases). The CDR3 loop spans 14 amino acids. The germline V and J ends were trimmed by 0 bases and 6 bases, with 6 bases remaining between them. Germline V gene data show CDR1 as LGHNA and CDR2 as YSLEER. CDR3 sequence reads: CASSQEGANSPLHF. In DNA form, the CDR3 reads TGCGCCAGCAGCCAAGAAGGGGCTAATTCACCCCTCCACTTT.

This clonotype was observed many times. The gene calls are TRBV3-1 and TRBJ1-5; 11 bases align to TRBD1. Germline values: CDR1 LGHDT, CDR2 YNNKEL (reference sequence). The V segment lost 3 bases and the J segment 7 bases; nucleotides outside the gene matches: 2. The CDR3 consists of 14 residues. The CDR3 protein is CASSHGTGGQPQHF. CDR3 nucleotides: TGTGCCAGCAGCCATGGGACAGGGGGACAGCCCCAGCATTTT. Combining the CDR3 with reference TRBV3-1 and TRBJ1-5 gives the whole variable domain DTAVSQTPKYLVTQMGNDKSIKCEQNLGHDTMYWYKQDSKKFLKIMFSYNNKELIINETVPNRFSPKSPDKAHLNLHINSLELGDSAVYFCASSHGTGGQPQHFGDGTRLSIL.

There are a few counts of this clonotype. The gene calls are TRBV9 and TRBJ2-6; D unclear. The germline V and J ends were trimmed by 2 bases and 1 base, with 16 bases remaining between them. The CDR3 sequence is 18 residues long. Germline V gene data show CDR1 as SGDLS and CDR2 as YYNGEE. The CDR3 nucleotides are TGTGCCAGCAGCGTCCAGACTCTCGGTACTTCTGGGGCCAACGTCCTGACTTTC. Encoded protein: CASSVQTLGTSGANVLTF. Full variable domain (outside the CDR3, taken from reference TRBV9 and TRBJ2-6): DSGVTQTPKHLITATGQRVTLRCSPRSGDLSVYWYQQSLDQGLQFLIQYYNGEERAKGNILERFSAQQFPDLHSELNLSSLELGDSALYFCASSVQTLGTSGANVLTFGAGSRLTVL.

This clonotype came up a few times. The V and J genes are TRBV7-8 and TRBJ2-2; D possibly matches TRBD1 or TRBD2 (5 bases each). This CDR3 region has 15 residues. V lost 4 bases to trimming and J lost 2 bases, with 11 bases between them. Per the germline V gene, CDR1 is SGHVS and CDR2 is FQNEAQ. As DNA, the CDR3 is TGTGCCAGCAGCTACCGGGACGGCAACACCGGGGAGCTGTTTTTT. Its protein is CASSYRDGNTGELFF. Drawing the rest from reference TRBV7-8 and TRBJ2-2, the complete variable domain is GAGVSQSPRYKVAKRGQDVALRCDPISGHVSLFWYQQALGQGPEFLTYFQNEAQLDKSGLPSDRFFAERPEGSVSTLKIQRTQQEDSAVYLCASSYRDGNTGELFFGEGSRLTVL.

There are a few counts of this clonotype. The chain has TRBV6-1 and TRBJ2-1; no firm D call. The CDR3 has 14 amino acids. Per the germline V gene, CDR1 is MNHNS and CDR2 is SASEGT. V was trimmed by 3 bases and J by 11 bases, leaving 17 bases between them. CDR3: CASSELPFSGKQFF. The CDR3, as DNA: TGTGCCAGCAGTGAGCTTCCCTTTTCGGGTAAGCAGTTCTTC.

The chain combines TRBV12-3 or TRBV12-4 with TRBJ2-2; D might be TRBD2 (6 bases). The CDR3 is made up of 15 amino acids. V lost 6 bases to trimming and J lost 3 bases, with 14 bases between them. CDR3 amino acids: CASSWGVVDTGELFF. CDR3 bases: TGTGCCAGCAGCTGGGGGGTTGTCGACACCGGGGAGCTGTTTTTT.

This chain joins TRBV5-1 and TRBJ2-4, with a tentative D call TRBD1 (6 bases). The CDR3 loop spans 15 amino acids. Germline CDR1 and CDR2: SGHRS and YFSETQ. V was clipped by 5 bases and J by 9 bases, with 21 bases between them. The DNA for the CDR3 is TGCGCCAGCAGTTATACCGGGACAACCTCGGGCATTCAGTACTTC. Encoded protein: CASSYTGTTSGIQYF.

The genes are TRBV7-9 and TRBJ1-1, with 7 bases lining up with TRBD1. From germline, CDR1 is SEHNR and CDR2 FQNEAQ (reference sequence). The CDR3 length is 17 residues. With 1 base clipped from V and 0 bases from J, the junction kept 8 bases outside the gene matches. The DNA of the CDR3 is TGTGCCAGCAGCTTAGAGGACAGGCGGGGCGTGAACACTGAAGCTTTCTTT. It encodes CASSLEDRRGVNTEAFF.

This clonotype was seen a few times. The chain links TRBV25-1 to TRBJ2-5; 12 positions agree with TRBD1. The germline V gene has CDR1 MGHDK and CDR2 SYGVNS. V lost 6 bases, J lost 5 bases, and 13 bases stayed unmatched. The CDR3 consists of 17 residues. CDR3: CASSPLGTGGAGETQYF. In DNA form, the CDR3 reads TGTGCCAGCAGCCCTCTCGGGACAGGGGGCGCGGGGGAGACCCAGTACTTC.

This clonotype was observed a few times. The chain recombines TRBV7-2 with TRBJ2-6; D is uncertain. The CDR3 is 16 residues long. CDR1 SGHTA and CDR2 FQGNSA come from the germline V gene. V shed 4 bases and J shed 0 bases, with 10 bases lying between them. The CDR3 nucleotides read TGTGCCAGCAGCTGGGTGCATTCCTCTGGGGCCAACGTCCTGACTTTC. It yields the protein CASSWVHSSGANVLTF.

There are many counts of this clonotype. V gene TRBV7-9 combines with J gene TRBJ2-1; 10 bases fit TRBD2. The junction had 5 bases not matched to a gene; V was cut back by 6 bases and J by 3 bases. CDR3 length: 15 amino acids. The germline gives CDR1 SEHNR, CDR2 FQNEAQ (reference sequence). The CDR3 bases are TGTGCCAGCAGTCCCGAGCGGGGGGGCTACAATGAGCAGTTCTTC. Encoded protein: CASSPERGGYNEQFF.

V usage is TRBV7-2 and J usage is TRBJ1-5, with D possibly matching TRBD1 (5 bases). The germline V gene encodes CDR1 SGHTA and CDR2 FQGNSA. This CDR3 contains 14 residues. Deletions cut 5 bases from V and 7 bases from J, with 15 bases between. Written as DNA, the CDR3 is TGTGCCAGCAGCCAAATCTTAGGGGAACAGCCCCAGCATTTT. This codes for CASSQILGEQPQHF.

The table lists this clonotype with a few counts. The rearrangement links TRBV19 to TRBJ1-5, with 8 bases lining up with TRBD1. Germline V gene sequence: CDR1 LNHDA, CDR2 SQIVND (reference sequence). Trimming removed 5 bases from V and 4 bases from J; junction bases left unmatched: 10. CDR3 length: 16 amino acids. CDR3 in DNA: TGTGCCAGTAGTCCCTACCGGGACAGGCCTAATCAGCCCCAGCATTTT. Translating it yields CASSPYRDRPNQPQHF.

This clonotype has just a few counts. The J gene is TRBJ2-1, the V gene TRBV27; D not resolved. Per germline, CDR1 MNHEY and CDR2 SMNVEV (reference sequence). The CDR3 loop spans 14 amino acids. Trimming removed 7 bases at V and 0 bases at J, with 10 bases between. Written as DNA, the CDR3 is TGTGCCAGCAACGTTGGCTACTCCTACAATGAGCAGTTCTTC. Translation gives CASNVGYSYNEQFF.